This note documents a single TCR beta chain sequence. The entry originates in a study of blood T cell repertoires in COVID-19. At the level of the study: The study drew acute and convalescent COVID-19 samples from the United States, Italy and Spain. T cells, B-cell-depleted T cells, or PBMCs supplied cDNA or gDNA.

The authors' processing: The authors estimated nucleated cell counts from reference gene primer amplification. Method: immunoSEQ multiplex PCR; TCRdb's copy keeps in-frame clones and lacks some. V and J calls and clone size come straight from that table; D and trimming were deduced from the DNA. Altogether fewer than 55,000 clones are present, roughly 83% being singletons, with the ten largest covering 2% to 2.5%. Germline V gene data show CDR1 as SGHVS and CDR2 as FNYEAQ. V was trimmed by 2 bases and J by 9 bases, leaving 10 bases between them. This CDR3 has 12 residues. Sequenced: peripheral blood. This sequence joins TRBV7-6 and TRBJ2-5; no definite D call. This receptor was taken from a woman aged 55-69 years with acute or convalescent COVID-19. CDR3 amino acids: CASSLNPRAQYF. The CDR3, as DNA: TGTGCCAGCAGCTTAAATCCCCGGGCCCAGTACTTC.